This passage covers 14 T cell receptor beta chains from one sample sequenced in a study of shared clonotypes between healthy human individuals. Using immunoSEQ multiplex PCR, the repertoire was profiled, and TCRdb retains in-frame clones only, with some absent. The sample lists about 2 million clones; about 95% were seen once. Selected positively for CCR7 and CD45RO-negative, naive CD8 cells excluded terminally differentiated effector memory CD45RA+ cells. The sequenced sample consisted of naive CD8+ T cells sorted from blood. The receptor source for this set is a man aged 18 to 29 in good health.

The sample holds one count of this clone. Other DNA sequences in the sample encode the same CDR3. J is TRBJ2-7 and V is TRBV5-4; D gene unclear. The germline V gene encodes CDR1 SGHNT and CDR2 YYREEE (reference sequence). With 4 bases removed from V and 5 bases from J, the gap between germline ends came to 10 bases. This CDR3 is 12 amino acids long. DNA for the CDR3: TGTGCCAGCAGCCGGAGAGGAAACGAGCAGTACTTC. Encoded protein: CASSRRGNEQYF.

The J gene is TRBJ2-1, the V gene TRBV11-2; D is uncertain. The CDR3 has 15 amino acids. Germline V lookup: CDR1 SGHAT, CDR2 FQNNGV. The ends were cut back, 3 bases at V and 5 bases at J, with 14 bases in the middle. In DNA form, the CDR3 reads TGTGCCAGCAGCTTCCCTTTGGCTGTAAACAATGAGCAGTTCTTC. Its protein is CASSFPLAVNNEQFF.

A single count supports this clone. The J gene is TRBJ1-2, the V gene TRBV7-6; TRBD1 aligns across 8 bases. The CDR3 is 14 amino acids. Trimming removed 6 bases from V and 8 bases from J; junction bases left unmatched: 11. The germline gives CDR1 SGHVS, CDR2 FNYEAQ. The CDR3 nucleotides are TGTGCCAGCAGTCCGGGACAGGCTTTCGGCGGCTACACCTTC. It specifies CASSPGQAFGGYTF.

This sequence joins TRBV27 and TRBJ2-2; 10 bases fit TRBD2. J lost 3 bases, V lost 3 bases, and 4 bases had no gene match. The CDR3 is 16 amino acids. CDR1 MNHEY and CDR2 SMNVEV come from the germline V gene (reference sequence). The CDR3 loop is CASSLALAGDTGELFF. The CDR3 bases are TGTGCCAGCAGTTTGGCGCTAGCGGGAGACACCGGGGAGCTGTTTTTT.

V is TRBV4-1 and J is TRBJ2-3, with D possibly being TRBD2 (6 bases). Per germline, CDR1 MGHRA and CDR2 YSYEKL. The CDR3 length is 14 residues. The germline V and J ends were trimmed by 11 bases and 1 base, with 16 bases remaining between them. The CDR3 here is CACGYGGGTDTQYF. Here the CDR3 DNA reads TGCGCCTGCGGGTATGGCGGGGGCACAGATACGCAGTATTTT.

V is TRBV4-1 and J is TRBJ2-1, with D tentatively TRBD2 (6 bases). Germline assignment: CDR1 MGHRA and CDR2 YSYEKL. Trimming removed 3 bases at V and 4 bases at J, with 13 bases between. The CDR3 has 15 amino acids. CDR3 residues: CASSHRETDYNEQFF. The CDR3 DNA is TGCGCCAGCAGCCATCGGGAGACGGATTACAATGAGCAGTTCTTC.

V and J are TRBV7-8 and TRBJ2-7, with TRBD2 as a possible D gene (6 bases). CDR1 and CDR2 (germline): SGHVS, FQNEAQ. Trimming removed 4 bases at V and 0 bases at J, with 16 bases between. The length of the CDR3 is 16 residues. CDR3 amino acids: CASSSRPGDSSYEQYF. In DNA, the CDR3 is TGTGCCAGCAGCTCACGACCGGGGGATTCCTCCTACGAGCAGTACTTC.

A single count supports this clone. The chain combines TRBV5-1 with TRBJ2-7, with a possible D match to TRBD2 (6 bases). In germline, CDR1 is SGHRS, CDR2 YFSETQ. The CDR3 is 13 residues long. V lost 3 bases and J 4 bases, leaving 11 bases between the germline ends. This chain's CDR3 is CASSWEAGYEQYF. The CDR3 DNA reads as TGCGCCAGCAGCTGGGAGGCAGGGTACGAGCAGTACTTC.

The chain has TRBV27 and TRBJ2-7; 12 bases match TRBD1. The CDR3 consists of 17 residues. The germline V gene has CDR1 MNHEY and CDR2 SMNVEV (reference sequence). Unmatched junction bases numbered 4, after V lost 1 base and J lost 0 bases. The CDR3 region is CASSLLSGQGASYEQYF. CDR3 bases: TGTGCCAGCAGTTTATTATCGGGACAGGGGGCCTCCTACGAGCAGTACTTC.

V gene TRBV27 combines with J gene TRBJ2-3; 9 bases fit TRBD2. The germline gives CDR1 MNHEY, CDR2 SMNVEV (reference sequence). This CDR3 has 15 residues. With 4 bases clipped from V and 2 bases from J, the junction kept 4 bases outside the gene matches. The CDR3 loop reads CASSSQRGDTDTQYF. CDR3 DNA: TGTGCCAGCAGTTCGCAGCGGGGGGACACAGATACGCAGTATTTT.

This clone was picked up one time. The chain has TRBV5-1 and TRBJ1-1, with 10 nucleotides matching TRBD1. The CDR3 covers 14 residues. Trimming took 0 bases from V and 11 from J; bases not matched to a gene: 7. CDR1 SGHRS and CDR2 YFSETQ come from the germline V gene. The CDR3 DNA reads as TGCGCCAGCAGCTTGGGGACAGGGGGACTGGAGGCTTTCTTT. Translating it yields CASSLGTGGLEAFF.

This clone was detected once. The CDR3 region has the DNA TGTGCCAGCAGCTCTAGCGGGATCTTTACGGAGCTGTTTTTT. It specifies CASSSSGIFTELFF. The chain employs TRBV11-2 and TRBJ2-2; TRBD2 matches at 9 bases. This CDR3 is built from 14 residues. Per the germline V gene, CDR1 is SGHAT and CDR2 is FQNNGV. Trimming cost V 4 bases and J 10 bases; bases outside gene matches: 7.

This chain uses TRBV6-1 with TRBJ2-5; D perhaps matches TRBD1 (6 bases). This CDR3 has 13 amino acids. V gave up 8 bases and J gave up 1 base, with 11 bases separating them. The germline CDR1 and CDR2 sequences are MNHNS and SASEGT. The CDR3 bases are TGTGCCAGCCGCGGACAGTTCCAAGAGACCCAGTACTTC. Protein product: CASRGQFQETQYF.

This clone was seen once. The sample holds other DNA sequences that translate to the same CDR3. This rearrangement joins TRBV9 to TRBJ2-7; 10 bases line up with TRBD2. The CDR3 covers 15 residues. After removal of 0 bases from V and 3 bases from J, the junction contained 3 bases not matched to a gene. The germline V gene encodes CDR1 SGDLS and CDR2 YYNGEE. CDR3 region: CASSVGAGGHYEQYF. The DNA for the CDR3 is TGTGCCAGCAGCGTAGGAGCGGGGGGGCACTACGAGCAGTACTTC. The complete variable domain, with remaining parts taken from reference TRBV9 and TRBJ2-7, reads DSGVTQTPKHLITATGQRVTLRCSPRSGDLSVYWYQQSLDQGLQFLIQYYNGEERAKGNILERFSAQQFPDLHSELNLSSLELGDSALYFCASSVGAGGHYEQYFGPGTRLTVT.